Only a few counts were recorded for the clone carrying this T cell receptor (beta chain). Its antigen is currently unknown. This record comes from a study of Ad26.COV2.S vaccination and SARS-CoV-2 variants. Method: immunoSEQ multiplex PCR; TCRdb's copy keeps in-frame clones and lacks some. The data hold some 190,000 clones, with around 88% observed a single time. General observations from the study: Vaccinees reportedly had broad spike-specific CD8+ and CD4+ T cell responses. Total responses of T cells may have been underestimated by the analyses of TCR breadth and depth. People given the vaccine had a wider spike-specific TCR breadth than placebo recipients did. Vaccine and placebo recipients had comparable breadth of non-spike TCRs.

V was pared by 4 bases and J by 8 bases, with 18 bases between. There are 14 residues in the CDR3. The V gene's germline CDR1 is SGHAT and CDR2 FQDESV (reference sequence). Sequences were derived from peripheral blood, sampled after recovery from COVID-19. The chain uses TRBV11-1 and TRBJ2-7, with D hard to call. This TCR was sampled from a human donor who had recovered from COVID-19. The CDR3 sequence: CASSSSTTDEKQYF. CDR3 nucleotides: TGTGCCAGCAGCTCCTCTACAACCGACGAGAAGCAGTACTTC.